This TCR beta chain was profiled in a study of T cell repertoires in cytomegalovirus infection. This CDR3 contains 16 residues. The V end was cut by 4 bases, the J end by 7 bases, with 17 bases between. CDR1 and CDR2 (germline): SGHAT, FQNNGV. From the reads, TCRdb called clonotypes with MiXCR, one entry per CDR3 protein. Of a few hundred thousand distinct CDR3 sequences listed, about two fifths are singletons. This clonotype was found a few times. No antigen is known for it. This receptor was identified in a human donor in good health (CMV status not recorded). Some clones in this sample may be carry-over from other donors' samples. The chain employs TRBV11-2 and TRBJ1-6; D possibly corresponds to TRBD1 (6 bases). The sample consisted of cultured PBMCs, taken from culture after CMV antigen stimulation. The CDR3 nucleotides are TGTGCCAGCAGCTCCGGCCGGGGACACAAGAATTCACCCCTCCACTTT. Protein sequence: CASSSGRGHKNSPLHF.